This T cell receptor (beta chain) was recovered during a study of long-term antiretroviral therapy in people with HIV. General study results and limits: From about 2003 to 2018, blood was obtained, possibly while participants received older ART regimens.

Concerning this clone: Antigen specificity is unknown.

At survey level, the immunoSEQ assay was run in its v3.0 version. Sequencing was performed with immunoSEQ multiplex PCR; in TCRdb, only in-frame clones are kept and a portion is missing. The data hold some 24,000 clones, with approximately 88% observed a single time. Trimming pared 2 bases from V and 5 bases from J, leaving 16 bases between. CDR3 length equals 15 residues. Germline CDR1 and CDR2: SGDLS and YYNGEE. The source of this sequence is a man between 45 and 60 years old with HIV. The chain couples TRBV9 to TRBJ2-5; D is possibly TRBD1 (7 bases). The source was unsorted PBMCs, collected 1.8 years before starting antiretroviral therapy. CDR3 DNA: TGTGCCAGCAGCGTGAGCCAGGGGGGTTGGGAGACCCAGTACTTC. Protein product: CASSVSQGGWETQYF.